Ten or more counts support the clone carrying this T cell receptor (beta chain). Its specificity is not known. Thyroid ultrasound, orbital computed tomography, clinical symptoms, and serum thyroxine and TRAb underpinned diagnoses. This sample is part of a study of T cells in Graves' hyperthyroidism and ophthalmopathy. Study outcomes and limitations: Ophthalmopathy, which appeared later, was predicted by the model a median about 5.9 months before onset.

Template material for amplifying TCR beta CDR3 regions consisted of RNA transcripts. RT-PCR in the first round (using the HTBI primer set) targeted the TCR CDR3. TCRdb redid the calling of the multiplex PCR reads with MiXCR, one entry per CDR3 protein. The sample has 150,000 or so distinct CDR3 sequences; more than 20% are singletons. Germline V lookup: CDR1 DFQATT, CDR2 SNEGSKA (reference sequence). The CDR3 loop spans 15 amino acids. Trimming removed 3 bases from V and 0 bases from J, with 15 bases in between. V usage is TRBV20-1 and J usage is TRBJ2-7, with a weak D call TRBD1 (5 bases). Material for sequencing was blood. The clonotype was recovered from a woman between 45 and 60 years old with Graves' hyperthyroidism that later progressed to Graves' ophthalmopathy. The CDR3: CSASSDTPSSYEQYF. CDR3 nucleotides: TGCAGTGCTAGTTCGGACACCCCGAGCTCCTACGAGCAGTACTTC.